Below are 6 T cell receptor beta chains sequenced from a single sample in a study. Some clones are missing from TCRdb's copy, which holds only in-frame ones; the method was immunoSEQ multiplex PCR. Among around 50,000 clones listed, more than 85% were seen once. The sequenced material came from PBMCs. The receptors derive from a man aged 40-55 years with rheumatoid arthritis.

V usage is TRBV20-1 and J usage is TRBJ1-1; D ambiguous. CDR1 and CDR2 (germline): DFQATT, SNEGSKA (reference sequence). CDR3 length: 12 amino acids. Trimming removed 3 bases from V and 5 bases from J, with 10 bases in between. The CDR3 nucleotides read TGCAGTGCTAGTACGTTCTGGACTGAAGCTTTCTTT. Translation gives CSASTFWTEAFF.

This chain connects TRBV6-1 to TRBJ1-2; no firm D call. V was pared by 6 bases and J by 5 bases, with 19 bases between. CDR1 is MNHNS and CDR2 is SASEGT in the germline V gene. The CDR3 is 15 residues long. Here the CDR3 reads CASSQRGVVGYGYTF. The CDR3 bases are TGTGCCAGCAGCCAGCGCGGGGTGGTCGGGTATGGCTACACCTTC.

This clone has more than one count but fewer than ten. The chain carries TRBV12-3 or TRBV12-4 and TRBJ2-1; no definite D call. V shed 3 bases and J shed 5 bases, with 5 bases lying between them. The CDR3 length is 12 residues. CDR3 in amino acids: CASSFQNNEQFF. In DNA, the CDR3 is TGTGCCAGCAGTTTTCAGAACAATGAGCAGTTCTTC.

V usage is TRBV6-5 and J usage is TRBJ1-1; D might be TRBD1 (6 bases). The V end lost 6 bases, the J end lost 4 bases, and 12 bases lay between the germline ends. The CDR3 has 13 residues. In germline, CDR1 is MNHEY, CDR2 SVGAGI. The CDR3 DNA reads as TGTGCCAGCAGGGACAGTTTAGGCACTGAAGCTTTCTTT. Protein product: CASRDSLGTEAFF.

This chain connects TRBV2 to TRBJ1-2, with unresolved D. Per germline, CDR1 SNHLY and CDR2 FYNNEI. The CDR3 length is 13 residues. Deletions cut 1 base from V and 5 bases from J, with 8 bases between. CDR3 amino acids: CASSEGSGYGYTF. DNA of the CDR3: TGTGCCAGCAGTGAAGGATCCGGGTATGGCTACACCTTC.

This clone was detected a few times. The J gene is TRBJ2-7, the V gene TRBV4-1, with 9 bases fitting TRBD1. The ends lost 4 bases at V and 3 bases at J; junction bases unmatched: 10. Germline V gives CDR1 MGHRA, CDR2 YSYEKL. The CDR3 length is 16 residues. The DNA of the CDR3 is TGCGCCAGCAGCCCCTCAGCGGGACAGGGTTTCTACGAGCAGTACTTC. It specifies CASSPSAGQGFYEQYF.